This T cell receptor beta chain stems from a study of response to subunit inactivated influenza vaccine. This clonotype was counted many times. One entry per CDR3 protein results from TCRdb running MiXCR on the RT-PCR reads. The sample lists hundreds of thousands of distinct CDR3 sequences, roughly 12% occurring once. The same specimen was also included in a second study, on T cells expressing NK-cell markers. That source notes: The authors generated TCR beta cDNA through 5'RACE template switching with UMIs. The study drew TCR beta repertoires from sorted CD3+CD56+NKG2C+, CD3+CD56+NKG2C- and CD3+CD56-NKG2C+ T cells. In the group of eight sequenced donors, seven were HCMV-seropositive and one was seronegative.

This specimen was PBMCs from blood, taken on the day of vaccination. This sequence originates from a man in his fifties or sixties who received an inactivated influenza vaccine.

In nucleotides, the CDR3 is TGTGCCAGCAGCTTGTGGGAGAGGGAGCAGTTCTTC. This gives the protein CASSLWEREQFF. The rearrangement uses TRBV5-5 and TRBJ2-1; weak D call: TRBD2 (5 bases). Germline assignment: CDR1 SGHKS and CDR2 YYEKEE (reference sequence). With 1 base removed from V and 10 bases from J, the gap between germline ends came to 9 bases. CDR3 size: 12 residues. Complete variable domain (other parts from reference TRBV5-5 and TRBJ2-1): DAGVTQSPTHLIKTRGQQVTLRCSPISGHKSVSWYQQVLGQGPQFIFQYYEKEERGRGNFPDRFSARQFPNYSSELNVNALLLGDSALYLCASSLWEREQFFGPGTRLTVL.